This T cell receptor beta chain was retrieved from a study of blood T cell repertoires in COVID-19 (dated by TCRdb to 2020 to 2022). About the full investigation: Samples from collaborators originated in the United States, Italy and Spain and spanned both the acute and convalescent phases of COVID-19. The prospective study material was composed of cDNA or gDNA derived from T cells, B-cell-depleted T cells, or PBMCs. Subjects who had been exposed to COVID-19, were actively infected with it, or had recovered from it provided the deeply sampled blood TCRbeta repertoires that made up the dataset. The repertoires were released in a freely available public database intended as a resource for research on the immune response to SARS-CoV-2. Samples were obtained from the ongoing ImmuneRACE study (first 160 participants) and from about 1,300 subjects provided by 6 global collaborators. Nearly every sample came with metadata listing a de-identified subject ID, COVID-19 status, age in years and sex. Where available, HLA class I and class II types were obtained from metadata supplied by the sample provider rather than from assay-based typing.

This clone was seen more than once but under ten times. Its antigen has not been determined. The input lacks base qualities; no much larger clone sits a single base away. Other DNA sequences in the same sample also yield this CDR3. Results the study describes overall, beyond this receptor: Clinical and demographic metadata were provided uncurated, with the amount varying by source and participant.

Whole blood was collected in K2EDTA tubes by collaborating institutions according to the institutions' own protocols. Collaborator samples were shipped for TCRbeta analysis as frozen whole blood, isolated PBMCs, or DNA extracted from either sample type. Deletion took 2 bases off V and 0 bases off J, with a span of 7 bases between the germline ends. Counted from cysteine to phenylalanine, this CDR3 has 14 amino acids. Only the CDR3 part of the read is kept: 42 bases, read in frame from the first base. Via the germline V gene, CDR1 is SGHTA and CDR2 FQGNSA. TCRbeta CDR3 regions were amplified from genomic DNA using the immunoSEQ Assay, a bias-controlled multiplex PCR. The authors processed their data as follows. Nucleated cell counts per sample were estimated from amplification of reference gene primers within the assay. Sequence reads were collapsed and filtered to measure the absolute abundance of every unique TCRbeta CDR3 rearrangement. For each sample, productive Simpson clonality was calculated as the square root of Simpson's diversity index over productive rearrangements. In its TCRdb copy, this immuneACCESS table keeps in-frame sequences only and misses some clones. Where compared with another copy, unresolved V genes explain less than half of these, and the others have no known cause. That table supplies the V and J calls and clone size; D and trimming were determined from the DNA. Within this sample are about 51,000 clones, with 85% to 95% of them counted one time only. The top ten hold 3% to 3.5% of the sample.

The sequence is built from TRBV7-2 and TRBJ1-1; TRBD1 could be the D gene, as 5 bases match. The sequencing sample was made of peripheral blood. The receptor was isolated from a man over 45 with acute or convalescent COVID-19. The CDR3 region: CASSLRGLNTEAFF. The nucleotide sequence is given as TGTGCCAGCAGCTTAAGGGGCCTGAACACTGAAGCTTTCTTT.